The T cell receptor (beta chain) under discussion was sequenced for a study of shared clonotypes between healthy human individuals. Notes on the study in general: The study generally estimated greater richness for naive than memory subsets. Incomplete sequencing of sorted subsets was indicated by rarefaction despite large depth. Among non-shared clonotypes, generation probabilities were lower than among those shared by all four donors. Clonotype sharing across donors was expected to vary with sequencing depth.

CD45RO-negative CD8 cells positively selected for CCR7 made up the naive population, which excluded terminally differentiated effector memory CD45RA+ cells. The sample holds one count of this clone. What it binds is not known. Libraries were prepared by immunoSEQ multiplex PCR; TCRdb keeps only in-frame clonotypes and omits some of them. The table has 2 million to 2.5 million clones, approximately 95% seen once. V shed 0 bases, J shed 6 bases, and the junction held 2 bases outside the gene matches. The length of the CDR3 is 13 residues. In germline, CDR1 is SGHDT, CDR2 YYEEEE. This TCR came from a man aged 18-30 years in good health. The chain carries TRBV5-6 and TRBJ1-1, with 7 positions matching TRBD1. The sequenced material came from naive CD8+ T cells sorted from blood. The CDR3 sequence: CASSLGTGPEAFF. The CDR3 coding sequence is TGTGCCAGCAGCTTGGGGACAGGTCCTGAAGCTTTCTTT.